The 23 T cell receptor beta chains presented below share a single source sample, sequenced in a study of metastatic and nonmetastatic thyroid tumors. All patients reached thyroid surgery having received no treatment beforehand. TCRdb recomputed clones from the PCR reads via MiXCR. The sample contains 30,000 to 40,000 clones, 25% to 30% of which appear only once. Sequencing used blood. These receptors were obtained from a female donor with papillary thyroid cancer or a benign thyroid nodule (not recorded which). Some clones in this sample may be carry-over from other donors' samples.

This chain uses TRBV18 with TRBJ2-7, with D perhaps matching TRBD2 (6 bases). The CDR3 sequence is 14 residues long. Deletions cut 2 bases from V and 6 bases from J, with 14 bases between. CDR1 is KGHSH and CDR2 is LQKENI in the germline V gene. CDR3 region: CASSPGFGGLEQYF. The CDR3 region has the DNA TGTGCCAGCTCACCAGGATTCGGGGGACTCGAGCAGTACTTC.

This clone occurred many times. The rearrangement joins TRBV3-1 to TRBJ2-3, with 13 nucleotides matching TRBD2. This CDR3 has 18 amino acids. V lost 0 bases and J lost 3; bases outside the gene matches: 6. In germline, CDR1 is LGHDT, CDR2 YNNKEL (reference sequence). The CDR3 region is CASSQDRRTSGSTDTQYF. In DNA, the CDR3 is TGTGCCAGCAGCCAAGATCGCCGGACTAGCGGGAGTACAGATACGCAGTATTTT.

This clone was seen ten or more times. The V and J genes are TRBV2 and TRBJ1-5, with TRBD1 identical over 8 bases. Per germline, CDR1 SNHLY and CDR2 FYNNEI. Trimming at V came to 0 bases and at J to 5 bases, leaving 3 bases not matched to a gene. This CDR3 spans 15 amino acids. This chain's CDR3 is CASSEAQGADQPQHF. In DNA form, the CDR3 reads TGTGCCAGCAGTGAAGCGCAGGGGGCCGATCAGCCCCAGCATTTT.

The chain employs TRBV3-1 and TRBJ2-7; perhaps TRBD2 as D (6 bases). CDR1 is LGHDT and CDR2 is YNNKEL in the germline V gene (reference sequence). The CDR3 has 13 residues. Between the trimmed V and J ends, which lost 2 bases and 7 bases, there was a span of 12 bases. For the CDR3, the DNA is TGTGCCAGCAGCCAAAAGGCGGGAAGTGAGCAGTACTTC. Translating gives CASSQKAGSEQYF.

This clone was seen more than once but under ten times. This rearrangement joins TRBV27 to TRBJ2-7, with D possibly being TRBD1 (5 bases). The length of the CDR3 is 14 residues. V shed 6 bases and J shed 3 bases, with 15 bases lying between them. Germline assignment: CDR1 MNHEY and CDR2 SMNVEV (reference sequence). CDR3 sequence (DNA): TGTGCCAGCAGCAGGACATTTGTTTACTACGAGCAGTACTTC. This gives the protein CASSRTFVYYEQYF.

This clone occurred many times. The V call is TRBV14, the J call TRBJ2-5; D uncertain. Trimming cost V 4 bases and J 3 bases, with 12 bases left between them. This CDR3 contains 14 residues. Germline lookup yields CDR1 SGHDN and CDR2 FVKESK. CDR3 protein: CASSPRGSKETQYF. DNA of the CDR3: TGTGCCAGCAGCCCCCGTGGTAGTAAAGAGACCCAGTACTTC.

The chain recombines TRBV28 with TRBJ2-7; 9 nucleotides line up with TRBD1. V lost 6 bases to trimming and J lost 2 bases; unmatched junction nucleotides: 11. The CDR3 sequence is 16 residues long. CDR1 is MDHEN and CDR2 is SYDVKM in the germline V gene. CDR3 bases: TGTGCCAGCAGCCTCCAACTGGGACAGGGAACCTACGAGCAGTACTTC. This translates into CASSLQLGQGTYEQYF.

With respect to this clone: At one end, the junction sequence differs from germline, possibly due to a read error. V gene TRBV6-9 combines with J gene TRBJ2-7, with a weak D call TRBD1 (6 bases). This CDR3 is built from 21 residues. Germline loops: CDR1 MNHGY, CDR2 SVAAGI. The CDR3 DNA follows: TGTGCCAGCATTTATTTCCCCACGGACAGCAGCTCACGAGGAGCTCGCTACGAGCAGTACTTC. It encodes CASIYFPTDSSSRGARYEQYF.

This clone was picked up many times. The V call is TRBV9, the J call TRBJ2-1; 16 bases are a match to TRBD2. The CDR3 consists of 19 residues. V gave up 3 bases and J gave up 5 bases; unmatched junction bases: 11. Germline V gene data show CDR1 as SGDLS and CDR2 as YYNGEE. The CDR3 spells CASSARSGTSGRAHNEQFF. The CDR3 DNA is TGTGCCAGCAGCGCCCGTTCCGGGACTAGCGGGAGGGCCCACAATGAGCAGTTCTTC.

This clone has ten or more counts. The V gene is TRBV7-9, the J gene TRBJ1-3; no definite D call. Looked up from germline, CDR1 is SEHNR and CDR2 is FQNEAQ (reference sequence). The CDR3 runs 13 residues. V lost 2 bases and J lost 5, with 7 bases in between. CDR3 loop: CASSLWERNTIYF. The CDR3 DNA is TGTGCCAGCAGCTTATGGGAGAGAAACACCATATATTTT.

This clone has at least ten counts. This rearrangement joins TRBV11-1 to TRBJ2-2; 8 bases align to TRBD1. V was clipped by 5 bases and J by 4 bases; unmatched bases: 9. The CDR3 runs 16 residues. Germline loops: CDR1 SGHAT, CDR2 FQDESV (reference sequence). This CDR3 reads CASSPTGQGRTGELFF. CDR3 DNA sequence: TGTGCCAGCAGCCCCACTGGACAGGGACGCACCGGGGAGCTGTTTTTT.

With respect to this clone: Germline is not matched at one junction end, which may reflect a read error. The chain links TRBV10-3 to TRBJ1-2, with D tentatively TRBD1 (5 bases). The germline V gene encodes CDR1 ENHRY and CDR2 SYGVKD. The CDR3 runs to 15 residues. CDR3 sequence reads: CAISEFEGNAYCYTF. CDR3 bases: TGTGCCATCAGTGAGTTCGAGGGGAATGCCTATTGCTACACGTTC.

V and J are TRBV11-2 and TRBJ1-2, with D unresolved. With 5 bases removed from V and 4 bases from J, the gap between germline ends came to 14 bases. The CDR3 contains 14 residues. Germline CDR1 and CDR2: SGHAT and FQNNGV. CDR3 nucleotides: TGTGCCAGCAGCCCCCCCCCACGGACCTATGGCTACACCTTC. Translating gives CASSPPPRTYGYTF.

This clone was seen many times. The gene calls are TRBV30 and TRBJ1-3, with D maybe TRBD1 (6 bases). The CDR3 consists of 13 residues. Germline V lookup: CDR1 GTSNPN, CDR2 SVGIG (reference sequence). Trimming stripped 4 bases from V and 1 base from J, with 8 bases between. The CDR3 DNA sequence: TGTGCCTGGACAGGGGATTCTGGAAACACCATATATTTT. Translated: CAWTGDSGNTIYF.

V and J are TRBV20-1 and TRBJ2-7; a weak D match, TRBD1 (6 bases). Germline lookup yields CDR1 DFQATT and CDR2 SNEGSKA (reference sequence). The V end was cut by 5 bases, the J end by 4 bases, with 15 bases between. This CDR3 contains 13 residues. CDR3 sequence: CSAPGTQRYEQYF. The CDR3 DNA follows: TGCAGTGCTCCCGGGACACAAAGGTACGAGCAGTACTTC.

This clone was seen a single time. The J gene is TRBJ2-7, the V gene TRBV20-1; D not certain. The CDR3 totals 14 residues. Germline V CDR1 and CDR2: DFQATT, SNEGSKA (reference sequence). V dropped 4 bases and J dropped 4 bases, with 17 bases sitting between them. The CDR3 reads CSATRSVSTYEQYF. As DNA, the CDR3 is TGCAGTGCTACTAGGTCGGTATCCACTTACGAGCAGTACTTC.

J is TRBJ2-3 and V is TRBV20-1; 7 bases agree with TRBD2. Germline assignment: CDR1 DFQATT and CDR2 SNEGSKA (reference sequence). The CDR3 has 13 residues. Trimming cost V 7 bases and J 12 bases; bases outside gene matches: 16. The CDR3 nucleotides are TGCAGTGGGAGGGCGGGAGAGTGGGATGCTCAGTATTTT. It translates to CSGRAGEWDAQYF.

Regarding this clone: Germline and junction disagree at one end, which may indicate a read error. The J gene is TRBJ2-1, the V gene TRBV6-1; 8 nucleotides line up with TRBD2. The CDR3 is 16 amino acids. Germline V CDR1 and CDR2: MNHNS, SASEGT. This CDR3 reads CASSEAIGGAYNEHFF. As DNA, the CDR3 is TGTGCCAGCAGTGAAGCTATCGGGGGGGCCTACAATGAGCATTTCTTC.

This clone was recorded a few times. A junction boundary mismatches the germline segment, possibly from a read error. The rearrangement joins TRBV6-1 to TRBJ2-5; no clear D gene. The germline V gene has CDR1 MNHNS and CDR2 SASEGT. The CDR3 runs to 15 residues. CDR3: CAGSDPVARQETQYF. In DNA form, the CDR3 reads TGTGCCGGCAGTGACCCGGTCGCCCGACAAGAGACCCAGTACTTC.

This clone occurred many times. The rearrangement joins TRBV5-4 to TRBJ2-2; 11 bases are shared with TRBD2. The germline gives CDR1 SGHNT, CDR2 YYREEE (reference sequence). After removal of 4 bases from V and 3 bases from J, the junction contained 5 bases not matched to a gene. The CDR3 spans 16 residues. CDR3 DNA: TGTGCCAGCAGCCCGGGGACTAGCGGATACACCGGGGAGCTGTTTTTT. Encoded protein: CASSPGTSGYTGELFF.

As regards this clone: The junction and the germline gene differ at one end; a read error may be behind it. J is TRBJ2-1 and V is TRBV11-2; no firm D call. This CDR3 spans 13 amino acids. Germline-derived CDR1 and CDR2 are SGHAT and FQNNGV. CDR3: CASSLEKSNERFF. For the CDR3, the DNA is TGTGCCAGCAGCTTAGAGAAAAGCAATGAGCGGTTCTTC.

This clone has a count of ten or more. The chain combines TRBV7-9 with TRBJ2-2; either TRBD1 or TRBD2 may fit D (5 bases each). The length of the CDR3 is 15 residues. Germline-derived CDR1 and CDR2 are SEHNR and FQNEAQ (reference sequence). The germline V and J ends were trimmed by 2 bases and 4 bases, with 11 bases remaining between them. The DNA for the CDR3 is TGTGCCAGCAGCTTATACCGGGACGCCACCGGGGAGCTGTTTTTT. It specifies CASSLYRDATGELFF.

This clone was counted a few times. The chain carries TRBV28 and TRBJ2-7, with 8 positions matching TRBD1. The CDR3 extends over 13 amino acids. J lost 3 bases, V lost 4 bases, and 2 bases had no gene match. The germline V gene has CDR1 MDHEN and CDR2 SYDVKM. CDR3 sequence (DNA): TGTGCCAGCAGTTACAGGGGGGTCTACGAGCAGTACTTC. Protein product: CASSYRGVYEQYF.